The clone carrying this T cell receptor beta chain showed up just once. The data are from a study of OX40 agonist ivuxolimab in advanced cancers. About the research overall: Ivuxolimab is an agonistic anti-OX40 (CD134) antibody, and patients were treated with it. Patients treated during dose escalation were battling hepatocellular carcinoma, melanoma, renal cell or head and neck cancer. Males comprised about 78% of the group, whose mean age was roughly 64 years (range about 23 to 80).

Repertoires were generated with immunoSEQ multiplex PCR, while TCRdb's copy carries only in-frame clones and drops some. Of 85,000 to 95,000 clones listed, 90% to 95% are singletons. This CDR3 comprises 20 residues. Trimming took 0 bases from V and 4 from J, leaving 26 bases between them. The V gene's germline CDR1 is LNHNV and CDR2 YYDKDF (reference sequence). This TCR was recovered from an adult with an advanced solid tumor such as melanoma, head and neck, liver or kidney cancer. Here the sequenced sample was CD4+ or CD8+ T cells sorted from blood, taken in a trial of the OX40 agonist ivuxolimab. This chain uses TRBV15 with TRBJ2-3; D possibly matches TRBD1 or TRBD2 (5 bases each). CDR3 DNA sequence: TGTGCCACCAGCAGAGAATCTCCTTCAGGGAGACTCGGGGTCGCAGATACGCAGTATTTT. Translating it yields CATSRESPSGRLGVADTQYF.